The entry below describes one TCR beta chain. Its antigen is as yet unknown. TCRdb's table, derived via immunoSEQ multiplex PCR, lists solely in-frame clones and lacks some. The table shows tens of thousands of clones, with 88% occurring only once. This entry comes from a study of OX40 agonist ivuxolimab in advanced cancers. Study-wide findings and caveats: Antigen specificity of clonally expanded peripheral T cells was not established.

The CDR3 length is 11 residues. V shed 6 bases and J shed 7 bases, with 13 bases lying between them. CDR1 is DFQATT, CDR2 SNEGSKA, per germline (reference sequence). Sequencing used CD4+ or CD8+ T cells sorted from blood, obtained in a trial of the OX40 agonist ivuxolimab. This sequence joins TRBV20-1 and TRBJ2-7, with D possibly TRBD2 on 6 matching bases. The clonotype comes from an adult with an advanced solid tumor such as melanoma, head and neck, liver or kidney cancer. The CDR3 loop reads CSASGGYEQYF. CDR3 sequence (DNA): TGCAGTGCCAGTGGAGGGTATGAGCAGTACTTC.